The source of this T cell receptor beta chain is a study of CD8 T cells in Susac syndrome. In regard to this clonotype: This CDR3 fails to terminate in the conserved phenylalanine or tryptophan, so it likely reflects a read error. No DNA is shown, since the ends of the CDR3 on it are uncertain; the CDR3 is the one TCRdb lists.

TCR beta sequencing was performed on blood CD8+ and CD4+ T cells. RNA in amounts of about 0.5 to 1 ug was reverse transcribed with random hexamers. Multiplex immunoSEQ PCR targeted 54 Vbeta and 13 Jbeta TCR beta segments. TCRdb itself ran the immunoSEQ multiplex PCR reads through MiXCR, one entry per CDR3 protein. The table lists around 300,000 distinct CDR3 sequences, about 92% of them singletons, with over 0.065% in the top ten. This TCR was recovered from a human donor with multiple sclerosis. Sequenced sample: CD4+ T cells from PBMCs.

The CDR3 is CASSEVGRTEGCL. The V gene is TRBV6-2 or TRBV6-3, the J gene TRBJ2-7; the table's D call of TRBD1 was not tested on the DNA. Both ends counted, the CDR3 spans 13 residues. CDR1 is MNHEY, CDR2 SVGEGT, per germline.